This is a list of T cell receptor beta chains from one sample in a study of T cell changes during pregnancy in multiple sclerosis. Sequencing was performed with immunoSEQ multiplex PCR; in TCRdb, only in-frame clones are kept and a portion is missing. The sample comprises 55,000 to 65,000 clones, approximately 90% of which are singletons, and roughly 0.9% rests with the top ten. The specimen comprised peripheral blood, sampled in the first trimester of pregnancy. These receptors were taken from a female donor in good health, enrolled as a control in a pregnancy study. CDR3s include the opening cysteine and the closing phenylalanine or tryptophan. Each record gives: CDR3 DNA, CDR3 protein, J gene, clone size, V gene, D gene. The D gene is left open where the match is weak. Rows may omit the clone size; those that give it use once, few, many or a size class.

CDR3nt: TGTGCCAGCAGGGAGGATCCGAACACTGAAGCTTTCTTT
CDR3aa: CASREDPNTEAFF
j_gene: TRBJ1-1
abundance: few
v_gene: TRBV6-1
d_gene: -

CDR3nt: TGTGCCAGCAGCCAAGATGCGGTCGGGGAGACCCAGTACTTC
CDR3aa: CASSQDAVGETQYF
j_gene: TRBJ2-5
abundance: once
v_gene: TRBV4-2
d_gene: -

CDR3nt: TGTGCCAGCAGCTCAAGCGGGGGGCAGGGCTATGAGCAGTTCTTC
CDR3aa: CASSSSGGQGYEQFF
j_gene: TRBJ2-1
abundance: -
v_gene: TRBV11-2
d_gene: TRBD2

CDR3nt: TGCGCCAGCAGCTTAGCGGGGGGGCCCGGGGAGACCCAGTACTTC
CDR3aa: CASSLAGGPGETQYF
j_gene: TRBJ2-5
abundance: -
v_gene: TRBV5-1
d_gene: TRBD2

CDR3nt: TGTGCCAGCAGAATAAGGGGCCTCGAGGAGCAGTTCTTC
CDR3aa: CASRIRGLEEQFF
j_gene: TRBJ2-1
abundance: -
v_gene: TRBV5-8
d_gene: -

CDR3nt: TGTGCCACCAGCAGAGCCAAGAAGAGTTACGAGCAGTACTTC
CDR3aa: CATSRAKKSYEQYF
j_gene: TRBJ2-7
abundance: -
v_gene: TRBV15
d_gene: -

CDR3nt: TGCAGTGCTAGACAGGACAATGAGCAGTTCTTC
CDR3aa: CSARQDNEQFF
j_gene: TRBJ2-1
abundance: once
v_gene: TRBV20-1
d_gene: -

CDR3nt: TGTGCCAGCAGCACCGGGACTAGCGGAACCACAGATACGCAGTATTTT
CDR3aa: CASSTGTSGTTDTQYF
j_gene: TRBJ2-3
abundance: -
v_gene: TRBV9
d_gene: TRBD2

CDR3nt: TGTGCCAGCAGTTACACCGGGACAGGATACAATCAGCCCCAGCATTTT
CDR3aa: CASSYTGTGYNQPQHF
j_gene: TRBJ1-5
abundance: -
v_gene: TRBV7-9
d_gene: TRBD1

CDR3nt: TGTGCCTGGAGAAGCAGCGATGGGAGTGGCTACACCTTC
CDR3aa: CAWRSSDGSGYTF
j_gene: TRBJ1-2
abundance: -
v_gene: TRBV30
d_gene: -

CDR3nt: TGTGCCAGCAGCTTAGCGCGGCAGAGCCACAATGAGCAGTTCTTC
CDR3aa: CASSLARQSHNEQFF
j_gene: TRBJ2-1
abundance: once
v_gene: TRBV7-2
d_gene: -

CDR3nt: TGTGCCAGCAGCCAGCAGACAGGGCCGGGCTATGGCTACACCTTC
CDR3aa: CASSQQTGPGYGYTF
j_gene: TRBJ1-2
abundance: -
v_gene: TRBV4-2
d_gene: TRBD1

CDR3nt: TGTGCCAGTAGTCCAGATACCGGGGACAGGGGGCGCATCTATGGCTACACCTTC
CDR3aa: CASSPDTGDRGRIYGYTF
j_gene: TRBJ1-2
abundance: -
v_gene: TRBV19
d_gene: TRBD1

CDR3nt: TGTGCCTGGAGTGCCAGGGGCACGGAAAAACTGTTTTTT
CDR3aa: CAWSARGTEKLFF
j_gene: TRBJ1-4
abundance: -
v_gene: TRBV30
d_gene: -

CDR3nt: TGCGCCAGCCGGAAGTCGGAGGAGGGATCCCAGCATTTT
CDR3aa: CASRKSEEGSQHF
j_gene: TRBJ1-5
abundance: -
v_gene: TRBV5-1
d_gene: -

CDR3nt: TGTGCCAGCAGCGGACAGGGGGCGACTAATGAAAAACTGTTTTTT
CDR3aa: CASSGQGATNEKLFF
j_gene: TRBJ1-4
abundance: -
v_gene: TRBV6-6
d_gene: TRBD1

CDR3nt: TGCGCCAGCAGCCAAGATAGTAGGGGGCGGACTGAAGCTTTCTTT
CDR3aa: CASSQDSRGRTEAFF
j_gene: TRBJ1-1
abundance: -
v_gene: TRBV4-3
d_gene: TRBD1

CDR3nt: TGTGCCAGCAGTGAACCGTCGGGTAAGACCGACGAATATGGCTACACCTTC
CDR3aa: CASSEPSGKTDEYGYTF
j_gene: TRBJ1-2
abundance: -
v_gene: TRBV2
d_gene: -

CDR3nt: TGTGCCAGCTCACCTGCCACAAATGAAAAACTGTTTTTT
CDR3aa: CASSPATNEKLFF
j_gene: TRBJ1-4
abundance: -
v_gene: TRBV18
d_gene: -

CDR3nt: TGTGCCAGCAGCCTGACCGGGACAGGGGGATCCTACGAGCAGTACTTC
CDR3aa: CASSLTGTGGSYEQYF
j_gene: TRBJ2-7
abundance: -
v_gene: TRBV13
d_gene: TRBD1

CDR3nt: TGTGCCAGCAGCGTAGAAGGGGGCAGGAACACCGGGGAGCTGTTTTTT
CDR3aa: CASSVEGGRNTGELFF
j_gene: TRBJ2-2
abundance: -
v_gene: TRBV9
d_gene: TRBD1

CDR3nt: TGTGCCAGCAGCCAAGCTAGCGGCGCCAATGAGCAGTTCTTC
CDR3aa: CASSQASGANEQFF
j_gene: TRBJ2-1
abundance: -
v_gene: TRBV14
d_gene: TRBD2

CDR3nt: TGTGCCAGCAGCGTAGAGGCAGGGGGCACTGAAGCTTTCTTT
CDR3aa: CASSVEAGGTEAFF
j_gene: TRBJ1-1
abundance: -
v_gene: TRBV9
d_gene: TRBD1

CDR3nt: TGTGCCAGCAGCACAGGGTCAACCTACGAGCAGTACTTC
CDR3aa: CASSTGSTYEQYF
j_gene: TRBJ2-7
abundance: -
v_gene: TRBV11-2
d_gene: -

CDR3nt: TGTGCCAGCAGCTTGACAGGGATAACTGAAGCTTTCTTT
CDR3aa: CASSLTGITEAFF
j_gene: TRBJ1-1
abundance: -
v_gene: TRBV7-2
d_gene: TRBD1

CDR3nt: TGTGCCAGCAGCGTCCGGGATAAGAACACTGAAGCTTTCTTT
CDR3aa: CASSVRDKNTEAFF
j_gene: TRBJ1-1
abundance: -
v_gene: TRBV5-4
d_gene: -

CDR3nt: TGTGCCAGCAGCTTGGCGGCCTTTAGGGGGACGGAGCAGTTCTTC
CDR3aa: CASSLAAFRGTEQFF
j_gene: TRBJ2-1
abundance: -
v_gene: TRBV7-2
d_gene: -

CDR3nt: TGCAGCGTTGGATTTAGAGGGGGCGGGGAGCTGTTTTTT
CDR3aa: CSVGFRGGGELFF
j_gene: TRBJ2-2
abundance: -
v_gene: TRBV29-1
d_gene: -

CDR3nt: TGTGCCTGGAGTTACGGGGGGTGGGAGACCCAGTACTTC
CDR3aa: CAWSYGGWETQYF
j_gene: TRBJ2-5
abundance: once
v_gene: TRBV30
d_gene: TRBD2

CDR3nt: TGTGCCAGCAGCGAACGGGACAGGGGGTCGAACACTGAAGCTTTCTTT
CDR3aa: CASSERDRGSNTEAFF
j_gene: TRBJ1-1
abundance: -
v_gene: TRBV7-8
d_gene: TRBD1